The 8 T cell receptor beta chains presented below share a single source sample, sequenced in a study of blood T cell repertoires in COVID-19. Profiling relied on immunoSEQ multiplex PCR, and the TCRdb table lists in-frame clones only, not all of them. The table shows approximately 140,000 clones, with approximately 80% occurring only once. Sequencing input: peripheral blood. The receptors originated from a human donor with acute or convalescent COVID-19. The donor label of this sample is uncertain.

V and J are TRBV6-6 and TRBJ2-7, with 10 bases lining up with TRBD1. J gave up 5 bases and V 10 bases, and 8 bases lay outside the gene matches. CDR1 is MNHNY, CDR2 SVGAGI, per germline (reference sequence). This CDR3 spans 13 amino acids. CDR3 amino acids: CATMGQGIHEQYF. The DNA for the CDR3 is TGTGCCACCATGGGACAGGGGATCCACGAGCAGTACTTC.

This chain connects TRBV2 to TRBJ1-6; 9 bases are a match to TRBD1. This CDR3 comprises 15 residues. V shed 6 bases, J shed 8 bases, and the junction held 8 bases outside the gene matches. Germline V lookup: CDR1 SNHLY, CDR2 FYNNEI. The CDR3 DNA is TGTGCCAGCAGGATAGACAGGGGGGTGGATTCACCCCTCCACTTT. Translation gives CASRIDRGVDSPLHF. Based on the CDR3 plus reference TRBV2 and TRBJ1-6, the full variable domain is EPEVTQTPSHQVTQMGQEVILRCVPISNHLYFYWYRQILGQKVEFLVSFYNNEISEKSEIFDDQFSVERPDGSNFTLKIRSTKLEDSAMYFCASRIDRGVDSPLHFGNGTRLTVT.

The V call is TRBV18, the J call TRBJ1-6; 7 nucleotides line up with TRBD1. The CDR3 is 14 residues long. The junction had 6 bases not matched to a gene; V was cut back by 5 bases and J by 8 bases. Germline values: CDR1 KGHSH, CDR2 LQKENI. Written as DNA, the CDR3 is TGTGCCAGCTCATCAGGACAGGATGATTCACCCCTCCACTTT. This sequence encodes CASSSGQDDSPLHF.

The V and J genes are TRBV5-1 and TRBJ1-1; D not resolved. This CDR3 has 14 residues. Trimming took 2 bases from V and 0 from J, leaving 8 bases between them. From germline, CDR1 is SGHRS and CDR2 YFSETQ. CDR3 protein: CASSFRGMNTEAFF. The CDR3 DNA reads as TGCGCCAGCAGCTTTCGAGGGATGAACACTGAAGCTTTCTTT.

CDR3 loop: CASTLGGGNTEAFF. The DNA of the CDR3 is TGTGCCAGCACTCTTGGTGGCGGGAACACTGAAGCTTTCTTT. V is TRBV27 and J is TRBJ1-1; unclear D gene. The germline V gene encodes CDR1 MNHEY and CDR2 SMNVEV (reference sequence). The CDR3 is made up of 14 amino acids. V lost 7 bases to trimming and J lost 1 base, with 13 bases between them.

The chain is built from TRBV14 and TRBJ2-2, with D possibly being TRBD2 (5 bases). V shed 4 bases and J shed 0 bases, with 18 bases lying between them. This CDR3 contains 18 residues. CDR1 and CDR2 from the germline V gene are SGHDN and FVKESK. The CDR3 bases are TGTGCCAGCAGCCGCGAGGAGGACGACGGATCGAACACCGGGGAGCTGTTTTTT. Translating it yields CASSREEDDGSNTGELFF.

The gene calls are TRBV7-2 and TRBJ1-6; 9 positions agree with TRBD1. The ends lost 5 bases at V and 1 base at J; junction bases unmatched: 9. This CDR3 has 18 residues. Per germline, CDR1 SGHTA and CDR2 FQGNSA. DNA of the CDR3: TGTGCCAGCAGCCAGTATCACAGGGGGCGGTCCTATAATTCACCCCTCCACTTT. Translation gives CASSQYHRGRSYNSPLHF.

The V and J genes are TRBV27 and TRBJ2-2, with 8 bases lining up with TRBD1. Germline V lookup: CDR1 MNHEY, CDR2 SMNVEV (reference sequence). With V trimmed by 2 bases and J by 4 bases, 3 bases remained unmatched. The CDR3 length is 15 residues. CDR3: CASSLQGAGTGELFF. The CDR3 DNA follows: TGTGCCAGCAGTTTACAGGGGGCGGGCACCGGGGAGCTGTTTTTT.